The 23 T cell receptor beta chains listed next were all sequenced from one sample in a study of blood T cell repertoires in COVID-19. Clones were sequenced by immunoSEQ multiplex PCR, and TCRdb holds only the in-frame ones, with some missing. Of roughly 200,000 clones in the sample, over 70% are singletons; the top ten hold approximately 9%. The specimen was peripheral blood. The source is a man aged 40-50 years with active or convalescent COVID-19.

This clone was seen a handful of times. V is TRBV5-1 and J is TRBJ2-1, with 7 bases aligning to TRBD1. The CDR3 length is 15 residues. Per the germline V gene, CDR1 is SGHRS and CDR2 is YFSETQ. J was trimmed by 8 bases and V by 0 bases; bases with no gene match: 8. In nucleotides, the CDR3 is TGCGCCAGCAGCTTGGAACAGGGGTGGTACTATGAGCAGTTCTTC. Amino acids: CASSLEQGWYYEQFF.

The V gene is TRBV18, the J gene TRBJ2-5, with 9 bases matching TRBD1. Germline V gene data show CDR1 as KGHSH and CDR2 as LQKENI. V dropped 3 bases and J dropped 4; count of bases not matched to a gene: 3. This CDR3 contains 14 residues. This chain's CDR3 is CASSPGTGSETQYF. CDR3 nucleotides: TGTGCCAGCTCACCCGGGACAGGGTCAGAGACCCAGTACTTC.

The chain is built from TRBV6-2 or TRBV6-3 and TRBJ2-7, with a weak D call TRBD2 (6 bases). Germline lookup yields CDR1 MNHEY and CDR2 SVGEGT. V was clipped by 0 bases and J by 0 bases, with 21 bases between them. CDR3 length equals 19 residues. The CDR3 nucleotides are TGTGCCAGCAGTTACTCGATGGGCGACGTTCTGGGAGGCTCCTACGAGCAGTACTTC. Protein product: CASSYSMGDVLGGSYEQYF.

The chain is built from TRBV5-5 and TRBJ1-2; D is perhaps TRBD1 (5 bases). There are 11 residues in the CDR3. Trimming removed 3 bases from V and 9 bases from J, with 9 bases in between. Per germline, CDR1 SGHKS and CDR2 YYEKEE (reference sequence). The CDR3 loop is CASSSGLSYTF. CDR3 bases: TGTGCCAGCAGCTCGGGACTGAGCTACACCTTC.

The gene calls are TRBV6-2 or TRBV6-3 and TRBJ2-1, with D uncertain. Trimming took 2 bases from V and 2 from J, leaving 10 bases between them. Germline V gene sequence: CDR1 MNHEY, CDR2 SVGEGT. This CDR3 spans 15 amino acids. The CDR3 nucleotides are TGTGCCAGCAGTTACGACGGGTTTACCTACAATGAGCAGTTCTTC. Protein product: CASSYDGFTYNEQFF.

The CDR3 spells CASSQEGVLVSGSNSPLHF. The CDR3 nucleotides read TGCGCCAGCAGCCAAGAAGGGGTTCTAGTGTCCGGGTCTAATTCACCCCTCCACTTT. The chain joins TRBV4-3 to TRBJ1-6; TRBD1 is a possible D gene (5 bases). Trimming left V 0 bases short and J 6 bases short, with 21 bases between. Germline lookup yields CDR1 LGHNA and CDR2 YSLEER. The CDR3 has 19 residues.

The chain employs TRBV9 and TRBJ2-1; no firm D call. The germline gives CDR1 SGDLS, CDR2 YYNGEE. The CDR3 covers 15 residues. V lost 4 bases and J 0 bases, leaving 11 bases between the germline ends. CDR3 residues: CASSPWRSSYNEQFF. The DNA of the CDR3 is TGTGCCAGCAGCCCTTGGCGGAGCTCCTACAATGAGCAGTTCTTC.

This clone has only one observation. The chain joins TRBV4-2 to TRBJ2-7; TRBD1 might be the D (6 bases). The CDR3 has 14 residues. V lost 2 bases and J lost 3, with 11 bases in between. From germline, CDR1 is LGHNA and CDR2 YNFKEQ. The CDR3, as DNA: TGTGCCAGCAGCCAACGGGACATAGACTACGAGCAGTACTTC. Translating it yields CASSQRDIDYEQYF.

The chain employs TRBV9 and TRBJ1-4; D is unresolved. CDR3 length equals 14 residues. Trimming removed 0 bases from V and 2 bases from J, with 5 bases in between. The germline V gene encodes CDR1 SGDLS and CDR2 YYNGEE. The CDR3 sequence: CASSVGGTNEKLFF. The CDR3 region has the DNA TGTGCCAGCAGCGTAGGAGGGACTAATGAAAAACTGTTTTTT.

The chain employs TRBV19 and TRBJ1-6, with D unresolved. This CDR3 has 12 residues. Trimming shortened V by 5 bases and J by 9 bases, and 8 bases separated the two germline ends. Germline lookup yields CDR1 LNHDA and CDR2 SQIVND (reference sequence). CDR3 protein: CASSGRGSPLHF. In nucleotides, the CDR3 is TGTGCCAGTAGTGGGAGAGGTTCACCCCTCCACTTT.

In this sample, this clone turned up a few times. The J gene is TRBJ2-7, the V gene TRBV6-6; 10 positions agree with TRBD2. After removal of 0 bases from V and 0 bases from J, the junction contained 2 bases not matched to a gene. In germline, CDR1 is MNHNY, CDR2 SVGAGI (reference sequence). CDR3 length: 16 residues. The CDR3 loop is CASSYSRTSGSYEQYF. DNA of the CDR3: TGTGCCAGCAGTTACTCTAGGACTAGCGGCTCCTACGAGCAGTACTTC.

V is TRBV7-3 and J is TRBJ2-5, with D perhaps matching TRBD2 (6 bases). The CDR3 loop spans 15 amino acids. The V gene's germline CDR1 is SGHTA and CDR2 FQGTGA. V dropped 0 bases and J dropped 2 bases, with 10 bases sitting between them. CDR3 protein: CASSLTGGIQETQYF. CDR3 coding DNA: TGTGCCAGCAGCTTAACGGGCGGGATACAAGAGACCCAGTACTTC.

This chain links TRBV11-2 with TRBJ2-5, with 9 bases identical to TRBD1. CDR1 is SGHAT and CDR2 is FQNNGV in the germline V gene. V dropped 5 bases and J dropped 0; count of bases not matched to a gene: 7. The CDR3 is made up of 16 amino acids. The CDR3: CASSAGQGLNQETQYF. The CDR3 coding sequence is TGTGCCAGCAGCGCGGGACAGGGTCTAAACCAAGAGACCCAGTACTTC.

The V gene is TRBV18, the J gene TRBJ1-4, with 10 bases aligning to TRBD1. V shed 3 bases, J shed 0 bases, and the junction held 7 bases outside the gene matches. The CDR3 is made up of 18 amino acids. Germline V gene data show CDR1 as KGHSH and CDR2 as LQKENI. The CDR3 here is CASSPGTGARATNEKLFF. In nucleotides, the CDR3 is TGTGCCAGCTCACCCGGGACAGGGGCGAGGGCAACTAATGAAAAACTGTTTTTT.

The V call is TRBV12-3 or TRBV12-4, the J call TRBJ1-1, with D possibly TRBD1 on 6 matching bases. Between the trimmed V and J ends, which lost 1 base and 12 bases, there was a span of 12 bases. This CDR3 contains 12 residues. The CDR3 sequence is CASSLDQGTSFF. As DNA, the CDR3 is TGTGCCAGCAGTTTAGATCAGGGGACATCTTTCTTT.

This sequence joins TRBV28 and TRBJ1-2; D is perhaps TRBD1 (5 bases). The CDR3 is 12 residues long. V gave up 4 bases and J gave up 7 bases, with 10 bases separating them. Germline V gene lookup returns CDR1 MDHEN and CDR2 SYDVKM. CDR3 amino acids: CASSSGGFGYTF. Here the CDR3 DNA reads TGTGCCAGCAGTTCCGGGGGGTTTGGCTACACCTTC.

V usage is TRBV29-1 and J usage is TRBJ1-4, with a tentative D call TRBD1 (5 bases). The CDR3 loop spans 12 amino acids. Germline CDR1 is SQVTM and CDR2 is ANQGSEA. The V end was cut by 1 base, the J end by 7 bases, with 7 bases between. The CDR3 here is CSVEGGSEKLFF. In nucleotides, the CDR3 is TGCAGCGTTGAAGGGGGCAGTGAAAAACTGTTTTTT.

The chain employs TRBV9 and TRBJ2-7; D might be TRBD2 (5 bases). The CDR3 is made up of 16 amino acids. The V end was cut by 4 bases, the J end by 3 bases, with 20 bases between. Germline CDR1 and CDR2: SGDLS and YYNGEE. In DNA form, the CDR3 reads TGTGCCAGCAGCCCCCAGACTGGTAGCGTTCGCTACGAGCAGTACTTC. This translates into CASSPQTGSVRYEQYF.

The rearrangement uses TRBV10-1 and TRBJ2-6; maybe TRBD1 (6 bases). This CDR3 has 15 residues. Germline CDR1 reads WNHNN; CDR2 reads SYGVQD (reference sequence). V shed 8 bases and J shed 0 bases, with 11 bases lying between them. The CDR3 is CASWDTSSGANVLTF. CDR3 coding DNA: TGCGCCAGCTGGGACACCAGCTCTGGGGCCAACGTCCTGACTTTC.

This chain links TRBV5-1 with TRBJ2-1; TRBD1 aligns across 7 bases. Germline trimming cut 0 bases from V and 7 bases from J; bases unmatched to any gene: 4. Looked up from germline, CDR1 is SGHRS and CDR2 is YFSETQ. There are 14 residues in the CDR3. The CDR3 DNA follows: TGCGCCAGCAGCTTGGGGACAGGAGATAATGAGCAGTTCTTC. It encodes CASSLGTGDNEQFF.

The V call is TRBV25-1, the J call TRBJ2-1; 13 bases are a match to TRBD2. V lost 4 bases, J lost 3 bases, and 3 bases stayed unmatched. Germline loops: CDR1 MGHDK, CDR2 SYGVNS. The length of the CDR3 is 16 residues. CDR3 amino acids: CASSARLAGGYNEQFF. The CDR3 DNA sequence: TGTGCCAGCAGTGCCCGACTAGCGGGGGGCTACAATGAGCAGTTCTTC.

This clone was detected only once. The rearrangement uses TRBV27 and TRBJ2-7; D is possibly TRBD2 (6 bases). V gave up 3 bases and J gave up 7 bases, with 7 bases separating them. The CDR3 covers 11 residues. CDR1 is MNHEY, CDR2 SMNVEV, per germline (reference sequence). CDR3 sequence reads: CASSFAGEQYF. CDR3 DNA: TGTGCCAGCAGTTTTGCGGGAGAGCAGTACTTC.

J is TRBJ1-2 and V is TRBV29-1; tentatively, D is TRBD1 (5 bases). The length of the CDR3 is 12 residues. V lost 5 bases, J lost 0 bases, and 7 bases lay in between. Germline CDR1 and CDR2: SQVTM and ANQGSEA. DNA of the CDR3: TGCAGCGTTCGGGGGGCTAACTATGGCTACACCTTC. Its translation is CSVRGANYGYTF.